This T cell receptor (beta chain) originates from a study of T cell repertoires in cytomegalovirus infection. Study information: An indication of both CMV infection and matching HLA type came from public TCR beta signatures. Whole-study findings and limits: Cumulative public TCR beta family frequency identified CMV carriers with the relevant HLA. Ex vivo responses were dominated by HLA-C-restricted CMV-specific TCR beta clonotypes.

TCRdb re-analysed the reads in MiXCR, keeping a single row per CDR3 protein. The sample comprises about 920,000 distinct CDR3 sequences, roughly a third of which are singletons, and 13% rests with the top ten. As to this clonotype: Its antigen is unidentified.

The CDR3 totals 13 residues. Germline-derived CDR1 and CDR2 are SNHLY and FYNNEI. With 8 bases clipped from V and 4 bases from J, the junction kept 4 bases outside the gene matches. The V call is TRBV2, the J call TRBJ2-5; 10 positions match TRBD1. The material sequenced was cultured CD8+ T cells from PBMCs, taken from culture after CMV antigen stimulation. This clonotype was sampled from a human donor in good health (CMV status not recorded). Some clones in this sample may be carry-over from other donors' samples. Written as DNA, the CDR3 is TGTGCCAGCCGGGACAGGGGATCAGAGACCCAGTACTTC. Translated, it gives CASRDRGSETQYF.